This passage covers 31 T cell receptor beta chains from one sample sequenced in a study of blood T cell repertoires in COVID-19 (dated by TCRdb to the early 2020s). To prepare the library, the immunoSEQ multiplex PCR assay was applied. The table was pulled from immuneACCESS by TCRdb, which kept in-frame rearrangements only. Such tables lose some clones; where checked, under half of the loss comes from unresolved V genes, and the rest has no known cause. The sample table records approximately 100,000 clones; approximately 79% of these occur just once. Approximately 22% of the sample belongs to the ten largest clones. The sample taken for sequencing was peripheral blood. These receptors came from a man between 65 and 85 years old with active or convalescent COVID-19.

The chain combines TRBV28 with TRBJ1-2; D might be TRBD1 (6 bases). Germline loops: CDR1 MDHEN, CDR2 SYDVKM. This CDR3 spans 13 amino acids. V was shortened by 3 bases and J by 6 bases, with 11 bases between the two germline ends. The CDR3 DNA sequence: TGTGCCAGCAGTTTGTCTGAGGGGGATGGCTACACCTTC. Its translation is CASSLSEGDGYTF.

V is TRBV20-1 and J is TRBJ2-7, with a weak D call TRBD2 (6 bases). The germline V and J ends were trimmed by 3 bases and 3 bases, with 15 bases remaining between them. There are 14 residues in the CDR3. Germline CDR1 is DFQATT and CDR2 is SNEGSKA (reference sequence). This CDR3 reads CSASEGGRLYEQYF. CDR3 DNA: TGCAGTGCTAGTGAGGGAGGCCGTCTCTACGAGCAGTACTTC.

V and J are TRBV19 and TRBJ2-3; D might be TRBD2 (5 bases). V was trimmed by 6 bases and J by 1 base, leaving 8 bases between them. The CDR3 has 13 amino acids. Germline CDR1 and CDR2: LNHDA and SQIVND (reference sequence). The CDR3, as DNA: TGTGCCAGTAGGAGGGAGCGCACAGATACGCAGTATTTT. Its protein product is CASRRERTDTQYF.

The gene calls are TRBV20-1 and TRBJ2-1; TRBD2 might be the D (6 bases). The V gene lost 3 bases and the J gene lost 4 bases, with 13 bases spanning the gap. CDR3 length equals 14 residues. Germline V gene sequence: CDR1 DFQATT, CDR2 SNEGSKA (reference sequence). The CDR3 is CSASPLASYNEQFF. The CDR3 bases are TGCAGTGCTAGTCCCCTAGCGTCATACAATGAGCAGTTCTTC.

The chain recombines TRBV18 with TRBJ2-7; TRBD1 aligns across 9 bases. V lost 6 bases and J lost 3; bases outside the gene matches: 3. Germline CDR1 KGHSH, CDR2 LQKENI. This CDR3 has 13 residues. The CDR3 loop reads CASSLTGGYEQYF. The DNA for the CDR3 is TGTGCCAGCTCGCTGACAGGGGGCTACGAGCAGTACTTC.

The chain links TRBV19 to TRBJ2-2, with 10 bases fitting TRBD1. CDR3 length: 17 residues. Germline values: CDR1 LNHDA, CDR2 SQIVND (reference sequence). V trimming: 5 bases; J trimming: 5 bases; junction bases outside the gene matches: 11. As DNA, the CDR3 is TGTGCCAGTAGTTCTCCTCCGGGACAGGGGATAACCGGGGAGCTGTTTTTT. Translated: CASSSPPGQGITGELFF. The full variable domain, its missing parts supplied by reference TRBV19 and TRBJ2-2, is DGGITQSPKYLFRKEGQNVTLSCEQNLNHDAMYWYRQDPGQGLRLIYYSQIVNDFQKGDIAEGYSVSREKKESFPLTVTSAQKNPTAFYLCASSSPPGQGITGELFFGEGSRLTVL.

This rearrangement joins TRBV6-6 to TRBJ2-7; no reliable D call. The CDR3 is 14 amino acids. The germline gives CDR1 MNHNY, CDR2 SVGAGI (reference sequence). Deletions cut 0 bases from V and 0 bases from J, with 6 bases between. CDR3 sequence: CASSYSADSYEQYF. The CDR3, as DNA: TGTGCCAGCAGTTACTCGGCGGACTCCTACGAGCAGTACTTC.

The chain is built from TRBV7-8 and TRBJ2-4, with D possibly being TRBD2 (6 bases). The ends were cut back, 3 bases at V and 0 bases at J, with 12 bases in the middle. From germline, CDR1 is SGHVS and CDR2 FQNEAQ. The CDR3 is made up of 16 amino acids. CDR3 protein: CASSLAGGLAKNIQYF. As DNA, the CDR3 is TGTGCCAGCAGCTTGGCTGGGGGACTAGCCAAAAACATTCAGTACTTC.

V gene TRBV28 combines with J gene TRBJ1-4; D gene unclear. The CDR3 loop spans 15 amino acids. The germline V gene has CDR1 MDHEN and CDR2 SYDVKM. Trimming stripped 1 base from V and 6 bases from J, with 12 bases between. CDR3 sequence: CASSLYGGRDEKLFF. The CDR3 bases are TGTGCCAGCAGTTTATATGGAGGGAGAGATGAAAAACTGTTTTTT.

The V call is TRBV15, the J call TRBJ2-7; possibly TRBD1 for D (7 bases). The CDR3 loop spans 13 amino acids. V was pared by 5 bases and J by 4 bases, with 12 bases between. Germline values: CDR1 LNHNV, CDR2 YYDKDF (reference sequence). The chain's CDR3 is CATSGGTEYEQYF. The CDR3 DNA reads TGTGCCACCAGCGGAGGGACAGAGTACGAGCAGTACTTC.

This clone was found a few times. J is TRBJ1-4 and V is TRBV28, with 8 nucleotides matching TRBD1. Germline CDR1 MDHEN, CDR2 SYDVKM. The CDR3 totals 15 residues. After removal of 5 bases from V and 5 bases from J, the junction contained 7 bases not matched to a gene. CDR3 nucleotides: TGTGCCAGCAGTCAACCCACAGGGGGAAATGAAAAACTGTTTTTT. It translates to CASSQPTGGNEKLFF.

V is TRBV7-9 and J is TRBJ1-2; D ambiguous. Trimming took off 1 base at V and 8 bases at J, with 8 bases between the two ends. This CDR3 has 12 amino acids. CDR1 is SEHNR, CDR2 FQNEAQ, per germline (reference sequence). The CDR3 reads CASSLVGRGYTF. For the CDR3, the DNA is TGTGCCAGCAGCTTAGTGGGGAGAGGCTACACCTTC.

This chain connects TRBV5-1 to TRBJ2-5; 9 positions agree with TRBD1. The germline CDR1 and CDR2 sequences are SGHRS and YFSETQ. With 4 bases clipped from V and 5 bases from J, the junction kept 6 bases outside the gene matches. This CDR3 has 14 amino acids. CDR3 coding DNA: TGCGCCAGCAGCAGGGGACAGGGAGAGGAGACCCAGTACTTC. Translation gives CASSRGQGEETQYF.

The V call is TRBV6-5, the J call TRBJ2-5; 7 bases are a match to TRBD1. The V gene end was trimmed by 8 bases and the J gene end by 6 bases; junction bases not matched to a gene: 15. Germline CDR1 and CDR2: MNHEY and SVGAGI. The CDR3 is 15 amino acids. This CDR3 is CASSGSTGAPKTQYF. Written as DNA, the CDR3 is TGTGCCAGCTCGGGTTCCACAGGGGCGCCAAAGACCCAGTACTTC.

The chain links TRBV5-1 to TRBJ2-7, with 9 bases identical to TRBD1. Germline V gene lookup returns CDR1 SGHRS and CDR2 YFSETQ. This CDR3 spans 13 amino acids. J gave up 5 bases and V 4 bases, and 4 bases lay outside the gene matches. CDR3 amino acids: CASSGGQGNEQYF. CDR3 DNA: TGCGCCAGCAGCGGGGGACAGGGCAACGAGCAGTACTTC.

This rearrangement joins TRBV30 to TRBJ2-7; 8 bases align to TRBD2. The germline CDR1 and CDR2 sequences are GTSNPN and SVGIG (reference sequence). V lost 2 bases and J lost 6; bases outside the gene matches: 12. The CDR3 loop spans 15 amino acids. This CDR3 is CAWSWETSETSEQYF. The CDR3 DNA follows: TGTGCCTGGAGTTGGGAGACTAGCGAGACGAGCGAGCAGTACTTC.

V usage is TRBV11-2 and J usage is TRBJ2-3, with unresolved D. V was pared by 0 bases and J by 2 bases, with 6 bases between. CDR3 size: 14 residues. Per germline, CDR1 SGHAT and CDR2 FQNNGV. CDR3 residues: CASSLDRSTDTQYF. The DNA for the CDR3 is TGTGCCAGCAGCTTAGATCGGTCCACAGATACGCAGTATTTT.

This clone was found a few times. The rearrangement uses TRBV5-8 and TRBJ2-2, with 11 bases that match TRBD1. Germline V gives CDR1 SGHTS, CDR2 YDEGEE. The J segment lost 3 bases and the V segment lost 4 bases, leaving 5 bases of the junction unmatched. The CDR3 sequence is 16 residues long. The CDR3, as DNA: TGTGCCAGCAGCAGGACAGGGGGCGGCTACACCGGGGAGCTGTTTTTT. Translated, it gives CASSRTGGGYTGELFF.

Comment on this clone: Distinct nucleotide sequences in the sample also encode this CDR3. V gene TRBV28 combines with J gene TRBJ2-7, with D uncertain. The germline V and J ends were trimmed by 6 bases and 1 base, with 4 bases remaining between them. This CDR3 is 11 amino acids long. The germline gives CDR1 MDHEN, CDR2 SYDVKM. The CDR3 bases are TGTGCCAGCAGGTCATCCTACGAGCAGTACTTC. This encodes CASRSSYEQYF.

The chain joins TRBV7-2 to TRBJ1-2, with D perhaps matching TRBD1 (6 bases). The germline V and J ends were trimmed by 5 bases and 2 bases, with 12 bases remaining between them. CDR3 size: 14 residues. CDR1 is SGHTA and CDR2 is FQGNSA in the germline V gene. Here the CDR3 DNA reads TGTGCCAGCAGCAGACAGGAGACCAACTATGGCTACACCTTC. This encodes CASSRQETNYGYTF.

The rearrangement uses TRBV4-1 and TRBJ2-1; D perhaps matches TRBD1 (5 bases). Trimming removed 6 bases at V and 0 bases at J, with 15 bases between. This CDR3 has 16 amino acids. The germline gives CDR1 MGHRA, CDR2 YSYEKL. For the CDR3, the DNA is TGCGCCAGCAGTTCACCCGCAGGGAACTCCTACAATGAGCAGTTCTTC. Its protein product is CASSSPAGNSYNEQFF.

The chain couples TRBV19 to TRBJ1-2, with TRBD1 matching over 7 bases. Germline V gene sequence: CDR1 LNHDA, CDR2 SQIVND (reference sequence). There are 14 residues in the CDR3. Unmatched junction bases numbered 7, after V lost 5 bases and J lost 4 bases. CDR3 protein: CASSATGEAYGYTF. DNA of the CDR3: TGTGCCAGTAGTGCAACAGGGGAGGCCTATGGCTACACCTTC.

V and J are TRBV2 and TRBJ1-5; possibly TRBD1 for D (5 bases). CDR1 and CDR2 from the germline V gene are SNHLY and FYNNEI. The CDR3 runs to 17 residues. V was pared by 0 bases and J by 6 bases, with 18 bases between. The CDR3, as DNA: TGTGCCAGCAGTGAAGCGCAAACGGCAGGGAGGGTTCAGCCCCAGCATTTT. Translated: CASSEAQTAGRVQPQHF. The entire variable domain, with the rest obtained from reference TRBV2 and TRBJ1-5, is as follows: EPEVTQTPSHQVTQMGQEVILRCVPISNHLYFYWYRQILGQKVEFLVSFYNNEISEKSEIFDDQFSVERPDGSNFTLKIRSTKLEDSAMYFCASSEAQTAGRVQPQHFGDGTRLSIL.

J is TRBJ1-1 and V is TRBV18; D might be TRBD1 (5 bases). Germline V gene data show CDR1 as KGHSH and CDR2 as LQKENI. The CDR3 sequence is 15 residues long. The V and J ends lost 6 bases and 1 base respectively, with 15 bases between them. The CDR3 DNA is TGTGCCAGCTCGAGGAACGTCAGGGAGAACACTGAAGCTTTCTTT. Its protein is CASSRNVRENTEAFF. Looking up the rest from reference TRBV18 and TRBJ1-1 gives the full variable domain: NAGVMQNPRHLVRRRGQEARLRCSPMKGHSHVYWYRQLPEEGLKFMVYLQKENIIDESGMPKERFSAEFPKEGPSILRIQQVVRGDSAAYFCASSRNVRENTEAFFGQGTRLTVV.

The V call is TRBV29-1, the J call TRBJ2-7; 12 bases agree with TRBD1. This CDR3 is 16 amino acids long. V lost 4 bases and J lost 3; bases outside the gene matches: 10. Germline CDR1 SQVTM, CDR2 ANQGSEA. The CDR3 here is CSVVFGTGGANYEQYF. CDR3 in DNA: TGCAGCGTTGTGTTTGGGACAGGGGGCGCGAACTACGAGCAGTACTTC.

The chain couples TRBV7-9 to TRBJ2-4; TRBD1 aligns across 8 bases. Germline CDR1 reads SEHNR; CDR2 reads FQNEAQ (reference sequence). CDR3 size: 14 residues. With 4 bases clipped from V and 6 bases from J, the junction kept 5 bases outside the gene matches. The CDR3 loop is CASSSDRAGNIQYF. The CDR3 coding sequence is TGTGCCAGCAGCTCGGACAGGGCGGGAAACATTCAGTACTTC.

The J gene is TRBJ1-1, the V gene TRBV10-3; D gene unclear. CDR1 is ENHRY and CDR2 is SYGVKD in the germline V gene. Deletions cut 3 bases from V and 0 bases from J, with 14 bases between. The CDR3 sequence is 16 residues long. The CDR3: CAISDKGGLMNTEAFF. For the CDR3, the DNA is TGTGCCATCAGTGATAAGGGCGGACTCATGAACACTGAAGCTTTCTTT.

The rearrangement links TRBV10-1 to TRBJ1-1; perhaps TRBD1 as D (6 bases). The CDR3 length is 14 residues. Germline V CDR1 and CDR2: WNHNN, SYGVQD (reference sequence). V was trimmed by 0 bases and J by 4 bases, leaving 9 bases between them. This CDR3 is CASSESQGITEAFF. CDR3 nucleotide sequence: TGCGCCAGCAGTGAGTCGCAGGGGATCACTGAAGCTTTCTTT.

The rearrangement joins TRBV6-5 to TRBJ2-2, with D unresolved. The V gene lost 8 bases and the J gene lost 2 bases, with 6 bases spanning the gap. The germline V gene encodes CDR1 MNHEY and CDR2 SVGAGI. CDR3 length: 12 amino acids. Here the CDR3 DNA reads TGTGCCAGCGGAGTTAACACCGGGGAGCTGTTTTTT. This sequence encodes CASGVNTGELFF.

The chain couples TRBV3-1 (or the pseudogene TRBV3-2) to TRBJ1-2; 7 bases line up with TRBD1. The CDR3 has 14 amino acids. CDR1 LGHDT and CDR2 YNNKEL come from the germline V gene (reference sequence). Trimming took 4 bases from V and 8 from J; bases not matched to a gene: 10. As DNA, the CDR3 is TGTGCCAGCAGCCCGACAGGGAAAGACGGGGGCTACACCTTC. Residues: CASSPTGKDGGYTF.

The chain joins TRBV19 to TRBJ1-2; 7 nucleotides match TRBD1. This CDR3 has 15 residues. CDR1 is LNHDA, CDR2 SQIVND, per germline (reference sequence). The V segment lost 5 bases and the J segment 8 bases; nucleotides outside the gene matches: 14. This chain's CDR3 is CASSSSSGTVGGYTF. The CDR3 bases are TGTGCCAGTAGTTCCTCCTCCGGGACAGTGGGCGGCTACACCTTC.